Shown below are 17 T cell receptor beta chains from a single sample sequenced in a study of T cells after yellow fever vaccination. TCRdb reprocessed the 5' RACE reads via MiXCR and lists one record per CDR3 protein. The sample includes about 320,000 distinct CDR3 sequences, 9.5% to 12% of them seen just once. Here the sequenced sample was CD4+ T cells sorted from PBMCs, taken 45 days after the yellow fever booster vaccination. These receptors came from a man in his late teens or twenties who received the YFV17D yellow fever vaccine.

The V gene is TRBV7-2, the J gene TRBJ2-5, with TRBD2 identical over 12 bases. Germline CDR1 is SGHTA and CDR2 is FQGNSA. The CDR3 contains 18 residues. The trim removed 3 bases at V and 6 bases at J, leaving 14 bases unmatched. Written as DNA, the CDR3 is TGTGCCAGCAGCTTCAGCCCCCTAGCGGGGGGGCCAGGGAAGACCCAGTACTTC. Protein sequence: CASSFSPLAGGPGKTQYF. Complete variable domain (other parts from reference TRBV7-2 and TRBJ2-5): GAGVSQSPSNKVTEKGKDVELRCDPISGHTALYWYRQSLGQGLEFLIYFQGNSAPDKSGLPSDRFSAERTGGSVSTLTIQRTQQEDSAVYLCASSFSPLAGGPGKTQYFGPGTRLLVL.

This clonotype was seen at least ten times. The V call is TRBV19, the J call TRBJ2-5; 12 bases align to TRBD2. Germline V gives CDR1 LNHDA, CDR2 SQIVND (reference sequence). CDR3 length: 17 residues. Trimming at V came to 6 bases and at J to 0 bases, leaving 8 bases not matched to a gene. The CDR3 region has the DNA TGTGCCAGTAGGCGACTAGCGGGGGAGGAGTACCAAGAGACCCAGTACTTC. It yields the protein CASRRLAGEEYQETQYF.

V gene TRBV12-3 or TRBV12-4 combines with J gene TRBJ1-3; unclear D gene. The V end was cut by 7 bases, the J end by 11 bases, with 15 bases between. This CDR3 has 12 amino acids. This CDR3 reads CASNYYGQAIYF. The CDR3 coding sequence is TGTGCCAGCAATTATTACGGCCAAGCCATATATTTT.

In this sample, this clonotype turned up a few times. V and J are TRBV5-1 and TRBJ2-5; TRBD1 matches 7 bases. The CDR3 covers 12 residues. The germline CDR1 and CDR2 sequences are SGHRS and YFSETQ. Unmatched junction bases numbered 6, after V lost 6 bases and J lost 7 bases. The CDR3 sequence: CASTTGRGTQYF. The CDR3 region has the DNA TGCGCCAGCACGACAGGGCGCGGGACCCAGTACTTC.

The genes are TRBV28 and TRBJ2-1, with D maybe TRBD2 (5 bases). This CDR3 has 12 residues. Germline V gene sequence: CDR1 MDHEN, CDR2 SYDVKM. Trimming stripped 7 bases from V and 10 bases from J, with 14 bases between. The CDR3 here is CASNLLAHEQFF. CDR3 in DNA: TGTGCCAGCAACCTTTTAGCGCACGAGCAGTTCTTC.

This rearrangement joins TRBV20-1 to TRBJ1-6; D uncertain. Germline V gene sequence: CDR1 DFQATT, CDR2 SNEGSKA (reference sequence). There are 15 residues in the CDR3. The V gene lost 3 bases and the J gene lost 0 bases, with 9 bases spanning the gap. The CDR3, as DNA: TGCAGTGCTAGTTCAGAGAGCTCCTATAATTCACCCCTCCACTTT. It encodes CSASSESSYNSPLHF.

The table lists this clonotype with many counts. The chain uses TRBV9 and TRBJ2-3; maybe TRBD2 (5 bases). The CDR3 length is 14 residues. The germline CDR1 and CDR2 sequences are SGDLS and YYNGEE. V lost 3 bases, J lost 9 bases, and 17 bases lay in between. The CDR3 DNA is TGTGCCAGCAGCGGGACTCTAGGTATGGGAACGCAGTATTTT. The encoded protein is CASSGTLGMGTQYF. The whole variable domain, filled in from reference TRBV9 and TRBJ2-3, reads DSGVTQTPKHLITATGQRVTLRCSPRSGDLSVYWYQQSLDQGLQFLIQYYNGEERAKGNILERFSAQQFPDLHSELNLSSLELGDSALYFCASSGTLGMGTQYFGPGTRLTVL.

This clonotype came up many times. V gene TRBV7-2 combines with J gene TRBJ2-5, with TRBD2 as a possible D gene (6 bases). V shed 5 bases and J shed 1 base, with 14 bases lying between them. The CDR3 runs 15 residues. Per germline, CDR1 SGHTA and CDR2 FQGNSA. CDR3 residues: CASSPNTGGQETQYF. CDR3 in DNA: TGTGCCAGCAGCCCTAATACCGGGGGCCAAGAGACCCAGTACTTC.

Many counts were recorded for this clonotype. The V and J genes are TRBV20-1 and TRBJ2-2, with 9 bases aligning to TRBD1. The CDR3 totals 16 residues. V lost 0 bases, J lost 1 base, and 3 bases stayed unmatched. CDR1 and CDR2 from the germline V gene are DFQATT and SNEGSKA (reference sequence). CDR3 residues: CSARDPGQGNTGELFF. The DNA for the CDR3 is TGCAGTGCTAGAGATCCGGGACAGGGGAACACCGGGGAGCTGTTTTTT.

The chain is built from TRBV19 and TRBJ2-5; 14 positions match TRBD2. Losses at the gene ends were 8 bases for V and 5 bases for J; bases not matched to a gene: 10. Germline V gene sequence: CDR1 LNHDA, CDR2 SQIVND (reference sequence). The CDR3 consists of 16 residues. For the CDR3, the DNA is TGTGCCAGTTCCGGGACTAGCGGGGGCCCGGGGGAGACCCAGTACTTC. It codes for CASSGTSGGPGETQYF. Based on the CDR3 plus reference TRBV19 and TRBJ2-5, the full variable domain is DGGITQSPKYLFRKEGQNVTLSCEQNLNHDAMYWYRQDPGQGLRLIYYSQIVNDFQKGDIAEGYSVSREKKESFPLTVTSAQKNPTAFYLCASSGTSGGPGETQYFGPGTRLLVL.

In its sample, this clonotype was seen a few times. The chain couples TRBV7-2 to TRBJ2-5; possibly TRBD2 for D (5 bases). CDR1 SGHTA and CDR2 FQGNSA come from the germline V gene. The CDR3 covers 15 residues. The V end lost 1 base, the J end lost 3 bases, and 12 bases lay between the germline ends. This chain's CDR3 is CASSLGSRREETQYF. The CDR3 region has the DNA TGTGCCAGCAGCTTAGGGTCCCGGCGGGAAGAGACCCAGTACTTC.

This clonotype appeared many times. The rearrangement uses TRBV20-1 and TRBJ1-4, with 7 bases identical to TRBD1. The CDR3 spans 17 residues. With V trimmed by 0 bases and J by 8 bases, 15 bases remained unmatched. The germline CDR1 and CDR2 sequences are DFQATT and SNEGSKA (reference sequence). The CDR3 DNA is TGCAGTGCTAGAGATAGACAGGGAGGGGGATATACAGAAAAACTGTTTTTT. This gives the protein CSARDRQGGGYTEKLFF.

The table lists this clonotype with a few counts. The rearrangement links TRBV4-1 to TRBJ2-7, with D uncertain. The germline V gene encodes CDR1 MGHRA and CDR2 YSYEKL. The CDR3 covers 14 residues. Trimming shortened V by 0 bases and J by 5 bases, and 11 bases separated the two germline ends. CDR3 loop: CASSQDGPVHEQYV. The CDR3 coding sequence is TGCGCCAGCAGCCAAGATGGTCCGGTCCACGAGCAGTACGTC.

CDR3 nucleotides: TGTGCCAGCAGCTTCTCCTTGGGGAGGTCTACCGGGGAGCTGTTTTTT. This translates into CASSFSLGRSTGELFF. V and J are TRBV7-9 and TRBJ2-2, with D possibly being TRBD2 (6 bases). The germline V gene encodes CDR1 SEHNR and CDR2 FQNEAQ (reference sequence). The CDR3 sequence is 16 residues long. The V gene lost 3 bases and the J gene lost 5 bases, with 16 bases spanning the gap.

This clonotype was recorded many times. The chain joins TRBV18 to TRBJ1-2; weak D call: TRBD1 (5 bases). Germline V gene sequence: CDR1 KGHSH, CDR2 LQKENI. This CDR3 comprises 15 residues. Deletions cut 6 bases from V and 3 bases from J, with 17 bases between. The CDR3 reads CASSPSLDMDYGYTF. CDR3 nucleotide sequence: TGTGCCAGCTCTCCTTCTCTGGACATGGACTATGGCTACACCTTC.

This clonotype has just a few counts. CDR3 in DNA: TGTGCCAGCAGTCCCTTGGGACAGCCTTGGAACACCGGGGAGCTGTTTTTT. Translating gives CASSPLGQPWNTGELFF. The V call is TRBV27, the J call TRBJ2-2; TRBD1 matches at 7 bases. This CDR3 comprises 17 residues. Per germline, CDR1 MNHEY and CDR2 SMNVEV (reference sequence). Trimming took 5 bases from V and 1 from J; bases not matched to a gene: 10.

The rearrangement joins TRBV6-6 to TRBJ1-5; D gene ambiguous. V lost 7 bases and J 0 bases, leaving 7 bases between the germline ends. Germline-derived CDR1 and CDR2 are MNHNY and SVGAGI (reference sequence). This CDR3 has 13 residues. CDR3 sequence: CASTMHSNQPQHF. DNA for the CDR3: TGTGCCAGCACAATGCATAGCAATCAGCCCCAGCATTTT.